This T cell receptor beta chain was retrieved from a study of control samples from healthy donors and cancer patients. V was trimmed by 4 bases and J by 4 bases, leaving 20 bases between them. The V gene's germline CDR1 is LGHDT and CDR2 YNNKEL (reference sequence). The CDR3 totals 17 residues. Profiled with immunoSEQ multiplex PCR; TCRdb holds only in-frame clones, not every one. The sample lists 150,000 to 180,000 clones, about 94% seen once, with around 6.2% in the top ten. The sample comprised blood. J is TRBJ1-5 and V is TRBV3-1 (or the pseudogene TRBV3-2); D ambiguous. This TCR derives from a man aged 40-49 years in good health. The CDR3 loop reads CASSPSVGPGRNQPQHF. The DNA for the CDR3 is TGTGCCAGCAGCCCTAGTGTTGGTCCGGGTCGGAATCAGCCCCAGCATTTT.